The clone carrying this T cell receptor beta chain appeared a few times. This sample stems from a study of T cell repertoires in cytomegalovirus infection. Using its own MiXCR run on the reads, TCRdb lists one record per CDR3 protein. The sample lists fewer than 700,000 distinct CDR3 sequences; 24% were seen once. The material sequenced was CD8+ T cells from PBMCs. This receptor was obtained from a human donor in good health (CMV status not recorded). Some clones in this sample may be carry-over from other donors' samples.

CDR3 residues: CASSTTASRSYEQYF. The CDR3 DNA reads TGTGCCAGCAGTACGACAGCAAGCCGGTCCTACGAGCAGTACTTC. V is TRBV6-1 and J is TRBJ2-7, with D maybe TRBD1 (5 bases). Germline CDR1 is MNHNS and CDR2 is SASEGT. V gave up 5 bases and J gave up 1 base, with 15 bases separating them. The CDR3 runs 15 residues.